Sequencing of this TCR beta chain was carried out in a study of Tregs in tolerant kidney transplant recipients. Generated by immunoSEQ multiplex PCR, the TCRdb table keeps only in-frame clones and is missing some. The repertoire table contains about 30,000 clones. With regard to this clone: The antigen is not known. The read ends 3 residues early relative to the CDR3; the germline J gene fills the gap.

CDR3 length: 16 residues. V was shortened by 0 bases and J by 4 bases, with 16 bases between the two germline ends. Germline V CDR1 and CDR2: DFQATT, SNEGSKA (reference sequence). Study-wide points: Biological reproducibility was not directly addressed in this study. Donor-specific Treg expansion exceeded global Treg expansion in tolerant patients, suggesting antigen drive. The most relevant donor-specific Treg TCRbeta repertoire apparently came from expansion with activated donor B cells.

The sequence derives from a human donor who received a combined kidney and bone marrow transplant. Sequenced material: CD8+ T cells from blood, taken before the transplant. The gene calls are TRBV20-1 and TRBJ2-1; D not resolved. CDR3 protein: CSAREELAVTYNEQFF. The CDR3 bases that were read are TGCAGTGCTAGAGAAGAGTTGGCGGTTACTTACAATGAG.